This T cell receptor beta chain was found in a study of vaccination and CD4 T cells after COVID-19. Details on this clonotype: Its matching antigen is unknown.

The time point was: late sampling 161 to 241 days after vaccination in a few convalescent patients. The treatment: roughly 11-day PBMC culture with coronavirus spike peptide pools or control peptides (ViraFEST assay). Each well received two million PBMCs, cultured with 10 IU/ml IL-2 and 8 to 10 ug/ml peptide pools. Cultured CD4+ T cells had their DNA profiled by the Oncomine TCR Beta short-read assay. TCRdb redid the calling of the PCR reads with MiXCR, one entry per CDR3 protein. The table lists about 26,000 distinct CDR3 sequences, roughly 40% of them singletons. The germline V gene encodes CDR1 LGHNA and CDR2 YNFKEQ. Between the trimmed V and J ends, which lost 4 bases and 7 bases, there was a span of 11 bases. This CDR3 has 12 residues.

The genes are TRBV4-2 and TRBJ2-7; D is unclear. The sample in question was CD4+ T cells from blood, cultured in vitro, obtained about 7 months after SARS-CoV-2 vaccination. The TCR comes from a human donor who had recovered from COVID-19. The CDR3 is CASSRNLGEQYF. The CDR3, as DNA: TGTGCCAGCAGCCGCAATCTGGGGGAGCAGTACTTC.